Sequencing of this TCR beta chain was carried out in a study of blood T cells in healthy people across ages. For the second PCR, which ran for about 6 to 11 cycles, a sample-barcoded 5' primer and a J-beta primer mix were used. TCRdb redid the calling of the 5' RACE reads with MiXCR, one entry per CDR3 protein. The sample lists nearly 800,000 distinct CDR3 sequences; 20% to 25% were seen once. This clonotype was counted between two and nine times. The sample was also linked to a second study, of T cells of mothers and their children. That source notes: Three healthy Caucasian mothers served as donors, and their six children did as well.

The TCR sequence derives from a boy younger than 18 in good health. The source material was blood.

CDR3 amino acids: CSARDWDRARADTQYF. The CDR3 nucleotides are TGCAGTGCTAGAGATTGGGACAGGGCCCGAGCAGATACGCAGTATTTT. The chain couples TRBV20-1 to TRBJ2-3; TRBD1 matches 9 bases. The V gene's germline CDR1 is DFQATT and CDR2 SNEGSKA (reference sequence). V was clipped by 0 bases and J by 4 bases; unmatched bases: 8. This CDR3 has 16 residues.